This T cell receptor (beta chain) was captured in a study of Graves' ophthalmopathy and Graves' hyperthyroidism. Amplified TCR beta CDR3 regions were obtained using RNA transcripts as template. Second-round multiplex PCR came after first-round RT-PCR with HTBI primers. TCRdb recomputed calls from the multiplex PCR reads with MiXCR, one row per CDR3 protein. The sample lists approximately 480,000 distinct CDR3 sequences, 13% to 15% occurring once. About this clonotype: Mismatch with germline at one junction end may stem from a read error.

This CDR3 has 12 residues. Per the germline V gene, CDR1 is LNHDA and CDR2 is SQIVND (reference sequence). What was sequenced was blood. This chain links TRBV19 with TRBJ2-4, with D possibly being TRBD1 (6 bases). This TCR derives from a woman in her twenties or thirties with Graves' ophthalmopathy. In DNA form, the CDR3 reads TGTGCCAGTAGGGGGGCCAAAAACATTAAGTACTTC. It codes for CASRGAKNIKYF.